There are a few counts of the clone carrying this T cell receptor (beta chain). The CDR3 sequence is 13 residues long. From germline, CDR1 is LGHDT and CDR2 YNNKEL (reference sequence). Between the trimmed V and J ends, which lost 3 bases and 6 bases, there was a span of 11 bases. This table comes from immunoSEQ multiplex PCR, and its TCRdb copy is limited to in-frame clones, with some not included. The table shows about 330,000 clones, with more than 70% occurring only once. This record belongs to a study of blood T cell repertoires in COVID-19. This receptor was taken from a man between 18 and 35 years old who had recovered from COVID-19. Sequencing was performed on peripheral blood. The V and J genes are TRBV3-1 (or the pseudogene TRBV3-2) and TRBJ1-1, with TRBD1 as a possible D gene (6 bases). The CDR3 DNA follows: TGTGCCAGCAGCCAGGGGGCAAGCTCTGAAGCTTTCTTT. Amino acid sequence: CASSQGASSEAFF.